A selection of T cell receptor beta chains follows, all from one sample in a study of shared clonotypes between healthy human individuals. The protocol was immunoSEQ multiplex PCR, while the TCRdb copy is restricted to in-frame clones and leaves out a portion. The sample records over 700,000 clones, 72% being singletons. Sample: memory CD4+ T cells sorted from blood. The receptors here all came from a woman aged 30 to 39 in good health. Each CDR3 is given with its conserved first and last residue. D genes are given only for firm matches. Clone size, where shown, is once, few, many, or a class for clones that have expanded.

>NA|NA|TRBV19|TRBJ1-1
TGTGCCAGCAGAGACAGTTACACTGAAGCTTTCTTT
CASRDSYTEAFF
>TRBD1|NA|TRBV5-5|TRBJ2-7
TGTGCCAGCAGCTTGGTGTCAGGGGGCCCCTACGAGCAGTACTTC
CASSLVSGGPYEQYF
>NA|NA|TRBV9|TRBJ1-1
TGTGCCAGCAGCGGCGGCGGTTTGAACACTGAAGCTTTCTTT
CASSGGGLNTEAFF
>TRBD2|once|TRBV7-6|TRBJ2-7
TGTGCCAGCAGCGTCTGGACTAGCGGGAGGGTATCCGAGCAGTACTTC
CASSVWTSGRVSEQYF
>NA|NA|TRBV18|TRBJ2-5
TGTGCCAGCTCGACTCCGGGCAGCAAAGAGACCCAGTACTTC
CASSTPGSKETQYF
>NA|NA|TRBV19|TRBJ1-5
TGTGCCAGTAGTATGGGGGGTAGTTTGGCCCAGCATTTT
CASSMGGSLAQHF
>NA|NA|TRBV5-6|TRBJ2-5
TGTGCCAGCACTCGGACAGCGAAGTACCAAGAGACCCAGTACTTC
CASTRTAKYQETQYF
>TRBD1|NA|TRBV2|TRBJ2-2
TGTGCCAGTTCGGGACAGGGGGCCAACACCGGGGAGCTGTTTTTT
CASSGQGANTGELFF
>TRBD1|NA|TRBV29-1|TRBJ2-1
TGCAGCGTTGGATTGGGGACAGGAGATTACAATGAGCAGTTCTTC
CSVGLGTGDYNEQFF
>NA|NA|TRBV27|TRBJ2-7
TGTGCCAGCAGTTTTAGCCCTACTCGTTACGAGCAGTACTTC
CASSFSPTRYEQYF
>NA|once|TRBV7-9|TRBJ2-2
TGTGCCAGCAGCCAAGAGTCTGGCACCGGGGAGCTGTTTTTT
CASSQESGTGELFF
>TRBD2|NA|TRBV25-1|TRBJ2-3
TGTGCCAGCAGTGCCAAGGGACTAGCGGGAGATACGCAGTATTTT
CASSAKGLAGDTQYF
>NA|few|TRBV30|TRBJ2-7
TGTGCCTGGAGTGGAGGACGAGGAGGGGAACCCCTGGAGCAGTACTTC
CAWSGGRGGEPLEQYF
>NA|NA|TRBV19|TRBJ2-2
TGTGCCAGTAGTATAGCGGGGAACACCGGGGAGCTGTTTTTT
CASSIAGNTGELFF
>NA|NA|TRBV5-1|TRBJ2-5
TGCGCCAGCAGCTTGGTAACAGCCCAAGAGACCCAGTACTTC
CASSLVTAQETQYF
>NA|NA|TRBV28|TRBJ1-1
TGTGCCAGCATCGGGAACACTGAAGCTTTCTTT
CASIGNTEAFF
>NA|NA|TRBV7-9|TRBJ1-1
TGTGCCAGCAGCCCCCGGATGGGCAGCTTAAAAGCTTTCTTT
CASSPRMGSLKAFF
>NA|NA|TRBV13|TRBJ1-5
TGTGCCAGCAGCGCGGGGATACCGGGACGGAGTCCCCAGCATTTT
CASSAGIPGRSPQHF
>TRBD1|few|TRBV10-1|TRBJ2-7
TGCGCCAGCAGTCCCAACCGGGACAGTACCTACGAGCAGTACTTC
CASSPNRDSTYEQYF
>NA|NA|TRBV6-5|TRBJ2-3
TGTGCCAGCCGGTCCGGCTGGGGCCCAGATACGCAGTATTTT
CASRSGWGPDTQYF
>NA|once|TRBV7-9|TRBJ2-1
TGTGCCAGCAGCTCCCGAGAGGGAAATGAGCAGTTCTTC
CASSSREGNEQFF
>NA|NA|TRBV18|TRBJ2-7
TGTGCCAGCTCACCTCTTTTTGGGCTAGAGGGTGTTGAGCAGTACTTC
CASSPLFGLEGVEQYF
>NA|NA|TRBV27|TRBJ2-1
TGTGCCAGCAGTCCCCAGGGGACCCACTCCTACAATGAGCAGTTCTTC
CASSPQGTHSYNEQFF
>NA|NA|TRBV5-4|TRBJ2-5
TGTGCCAGCAGCTTTCTAGTAGCGGAGACCCAGTACTTC
CASSFLVAETQYF
>NA|few|TRBV5-1|TRBJ1-1
TGCGCCAGCAGCAAGGACAGTCATGAAGCTTTCTTT
CASSKDSHEAFF
>TRBD2|NA|TRBV19|TRBJ2-1
TGTGCCAGTAGGACGACTAGCGTGGCGACCAATGAGCAGTTCTTC
CASRTTSVATNEQFF
>TRBD2|NA|TRBV5-1|TRBJ2-3
TGCGCCAGCAGCTTGGCGGTGACTAGCGGAAGCACAGATACGCAGTATTTT
CASSLAVTSGSTDTQYF
>TRBD2|NA|TRBV25-1|TRBJ2-6
TGTGCCAGCAGTGTCAGGGAGGGGCCCCAAGCTGGGGCCAACGTCCTGACTTTC
CASSVREGPQAGANVLTF
>NA|NA|TRBV10-3|TRBJ1-3
TGTGCCATCCGGACTGCTGGAAACACCATATATTTT
CAIRTAGNTIYF
>NA|few|TRBV5-5|TRBJ2-7
TGTGCCAGCAGCTATCACCGGGGGCCCTACGAGCAGTACTTC
CASSYHRGPYEQYF
>NA|NA|TRBV9|TRBJ2-1
TGTGCCAGCAGCGTAGCGGGGAATGAGCAGTTCTTC
CASSVAGNEQFF
>NA|NA|TRBV6-1|TRBJ2-2
TGTGCCAGCAGTGTAAAACAGGGCGGAGGTAGGGGCGGGGAGCTGTTTTTT
CASSVKQGGGRGGELFF
>NA|once|TRBV19|TRBJ1-4
TGTGCCAGTAGTGCTCCGGGGCCCGTGAATGAAAAACTGTTTTTT
CASSAPGPVNEKLFF
>NA|NA|TRBV18|TRBJ1-5
TGTGCCAGCTCACCATCAGGTAGCCCAATTTATCAGCCCCAGCATTTT
CASSPSGSPIYQPQHF
>NA|NA|TRBV6-1|TRBJ1-3
TGTGCCAGTTTACCGGGACTCCTCTCTGGAAACACCATATATTTT
CASLPGLLSGNTIYF
>NA|NA|TRBV21-1|TRBJ2-7
TGTGCCAGCAGCAGACGGACAGGACGCTCCTACGAGCAGTACTTC
CASSRRTGRSYEQYF
>NA|NA|TRBV6-5|TRBJ2-2
TGTGCCAGCAGACCCCGCCCTAGCAGTTCTGGGGAGCTGTTTTTT
CASRPRPSSSGELFF
>NA|NA|TRBV6-4|TRBJ1-5
TGTGCCAGCAGTGGGCCGACCCCCCATCAGCCCCAGCATTTT
CASSGPTPHQPQHF
>TRBD2|NA|TRBV19|TRBJ2-3
TGTGCCAGTAGTATAGGACTAGCGGGAACAGATACGCAGTATTTT
CASSIGLAGTDTQYF
>TRBD1|NA|TRBV9|TRBJ2-5
TGTGCCAGCAGCCCCTGGGACAGGGCGGAGACCCAGTACTTC
CASSPWDRAETQYF
>NA|NA|TRBV28|TRBJ1-5
TGTGCCAGCAGTACTACTCCCTCCACAGGGAGAAATCAGCCCCAGCATTTT
CASSTTPSTGRNQPQHF
>NA|NA|TRBV27|TRBJ2-7
TGTGCCAGCACAGGGGCAAGTTACGAGCAGTACTTC
CASTGASYEQYF
>NA|NA|TRBV5-1|TRBJ2-5
TGCGCCAGCAGCTTGGTTGGGGGGCCTGAGACCCAGTACTTC
CASSLVGGPETQYF
>NA|NA|TRBV11-2|TRBJ1-1
TGTGCCAGCAGCTTAGGTGTAACGGCAAGGGCTTTCTTT
CASSLGVTARAFF
>NA|NA|TRBV5-4|TRBJ2-7
TGTGCCAGCTCCATCGCGGGATCCTACGAGCAGTACTTC
CASSIAGSYEQYF
>NA|NA|TRBV5-1|TRBJ2-6
TGCGCCAGCTGCGAGGGGGGCTCTGGGGCCAACGTCCTGACTTTC
CASCEGGSGANVLTF
>NA|NA|TRBV19|TRBJ2-7
TGTGCCAGTAGTATTACCCCAGACAACTACGAGCAGTACTTC
CASSITPDNYEQYF
>NA|many|TRBV9|TRBJ1-3
TGTGCCAGCAGCGTAACTGACCGCTCTGGAAACACCATATATTTT
CASSVTDRSGNTIYF
>TRBD1|NA|TRBV7-9|TRBJ2-5
TGTGCCAGCAGCCCCGCCCTGACAGGGGGCAGGGAGACCCAGTACTTC
CASSPALTGGRETQYF
>NA|NA|TRBV5-1|TRBJ1-5
TGCGCCAGCAGCTTGGGATCGGGGGTCAATCAGCCCCAGCATTTT
CASSLGSGVNQPQHF
>NA|NA|TRBV6-1|TRBJ1-5
TGTGCCAGCAGCGCTCCCCACCAGCCCCAGCATTTT
CASSAPHQPQHF
>NA|NA|TRBV7-9|TRBJ2-2
TGTGCCAGCAGCCCCAACCTCCCCGGGGAGCTGTTTTTT
CASSPNLPGELFF
>NA|many|TRBV5-1|TRBJ2-1
TGCGCCAGCAGCTTGGTAGGCGGGGGCCCCCCGAATGAGCAGTTCTTC
CASSLVGGGPPNEQFF
>NA|NA|TRBV7-8|TRBJ1-5
TGTGCCAGCAGCTTAGCTCCAGGGGCCAACAATCAGCCCCAGCATTTT
CASSLAPGANNQPQHF
>NA|many|TRBV7-9|TRBJ2-4
TGTGCCAGCAGCTTACAGGGACTAGCCAAAAACATTCAGTACTTC
CASSLQGLAKNIQYF
>TRBD2|NA|TRBV27|TRBJ2-5
TGTGCCAGCAGTTTATCGCTAGCGGGAGGCCAAGAGACCCAGTACTTC
CASSLSLAGGQETQYF
>TRBD1|NA|TRBV29-1|TRBJ2-7
TGCAGCGTTGCGTCCGGGACAGACTCCTACGAGCAGTACTTC
CSVASGTDSYEQYF
>TRBD2|NA|TRBV4-1|TRBJ2-3
TGCGCCAGCAGCCCCAGGTTACTAGCGGGAGGTGAAGCTACGCAGTATTTT
CASSPRLLAGGEATQYF
>NA|NA|TRBV18|TRBJ1-3
TGTGCCAGCTCAACGACCAGCGGAGGACGGTCCTCTGGAAACACCATATATTTT
CASSTTSGGRSSGNTIYF